Here is one TCR beta chain with its context. This record belongs to a study of blood T cell repertoires in COVID-19. Study information: Collection of acute and convalescent COVID-19 samples took place in the United States, Italy and Spain. The cDNA or gDNA used as material had been derived from T cells, B-cell-depleted T cells, or PBMCs.

In the authors' methods: Quantification of nucleated cells was approximated via reference gene primer amplification. Generated by immunoSEQ multiplex PCR, the TCRdb table keeps only in-frame clones and is missing some. V, J and clone size are taken as reported in that table, and D and trimming were inferred from the DNA itself. Among 73,000 or so clones listed, 65% to 85% were seen once. Germline V CDR1 and CDR2: MNHEY, SVGAGI. V shed 6 bases and J 1 base; nucleotides not matched to a gene: 5. The CDR3 runs 15 residues. The gene calls are TRBV6-5 and TRBJ2-1; 8 nucleotides align to TRBD2. The TCR originated in a man in his fifties with active COVID-19. What was sequenced was peripheral blood. The CDR3: CASRSGRWSYNEQFF. The CDR3 DNA reads TGTGCCAGCAGAAGCGGGAGATGGTCCTACAATGAGCAGTTCTTC.